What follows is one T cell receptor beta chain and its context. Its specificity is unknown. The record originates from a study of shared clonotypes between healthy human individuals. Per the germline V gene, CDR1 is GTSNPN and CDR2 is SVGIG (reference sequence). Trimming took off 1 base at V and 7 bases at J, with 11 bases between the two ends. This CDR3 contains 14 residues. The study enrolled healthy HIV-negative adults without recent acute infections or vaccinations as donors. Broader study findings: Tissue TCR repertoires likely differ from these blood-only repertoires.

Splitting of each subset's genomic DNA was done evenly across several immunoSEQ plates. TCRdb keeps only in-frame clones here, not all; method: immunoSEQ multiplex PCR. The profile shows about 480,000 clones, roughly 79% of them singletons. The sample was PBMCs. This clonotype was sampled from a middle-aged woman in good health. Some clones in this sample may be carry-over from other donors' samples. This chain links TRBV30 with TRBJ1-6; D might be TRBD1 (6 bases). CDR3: CAWSGGQINSPLHF. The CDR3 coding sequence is TGTGCCTGGAGTGGAGGACAGATCAATTCACCCCTCCACTTT.